This T cell receptor (beta chain) was identified during a study of blood T cells in healthy people across ages. A second PCR of about 7 to 11 cycles used a sample-barcoded 5' primer and a J-beta primer mix. Each cDNA molecule carried a tag from a template-switch adaptor that contained 12 random nucleotides. A single record per CDR3 protein comes from TCRdb applying MiXCR to the 5' RACE reads. This table holds 650,000 to 700,000 distinct CDR3 sequences, about 51% found once. Study-level findings and limits: In older individuals, TCR beta diversity per million T cells was lower, falling roughly linearly with age.

This clonotype appeared many times. Antigen: not known. Germline assignment: CDR1 KGHSH and CDR2 LQKENI. The CDR3 sequence is 15 residues long. Trimming shortened V by 6 bases and J by 0 bases, and 14 bases separated the two germline ends. The origin of this receptor is a woman older than 75 in good health. This chain joins TRBV18 and TRBJ1-1; D not resolved. Sequenced sample: blood. Here the CDR3 DNA reads TGTGCCAGCTCGAAGGGCCTGGGGATGAACACTGAAGCTTTCTTT. Amino acids: CASSKGLGMNTEAFF.